Listed here are 20 T cell receptor beta chains from one sample, sequenced in a study of blood T cell repertoires in COVID-19. The data were produced by immunoSEQ multiplex PCR, yet TCRdb's version contains in-frame clones alone and is incomplete. Of about 340,000 clones listed, approximately 92% are singletons. Sequencing was performed on PBMCs or T cells enriched from blood (not recorded which). The receptors come from a woman in her twenties or thirties who had recovered from COVID-19.

This chain links TRBV7-3 with TRBJ2-3; 14 bases agree with TRBD2. The CDR3 is made up of 16 amino acids. Germline V gene lookup returns CDR1 SGHTA and CDR2 FQGTGA. The J segment lost 9 bases and the V segment lost 5 bases, leaving 10 bases of the junction unmatched. CDR3 bases: TGTGCCAGCAGCCCAAGACCGGGACTAGCGGGGGTAACGCAGTATTTT. Translated: CASSPRPGLAGVTQYF.

The chain recombines TRBV6-5 with TRBJ1-1; D may be TRBD1 (5 bases). This CDR3 has 12 amino acids. V lost 7 bases and J 1 base, leaving 7 bases between the germline ends. Germline-derived CDR1 and CDR2 are MNHEY and SVGAGI. In nucleotides, the CDR3 is TGTGCCAGCACCACAGGGAACACTGAAGCTTTCTTT. The encoded protein is CASTTGNTEAFF.

This sequence joins TRBV7-9 and TRBJ2-3; D gene ambiguous. The CDR3 length is 13 residues. CDR1 and CDR2 from the germline V gene are SEHNR and FQNEAQ (reference sequence). The V end was cut by 1 base, the J end by 10 bases, with 12 bases between. The CDR3 nucleotides are TGTGCCAGCAGCTTAGAAGCACTAATGGCGCAGTATTTT. Amino acid sequence: CASSLEALMAQYF.

The chain has TRBV2 and TRBJ1-1, with TRBD1 matching over 8 bases. Unmatched junction bases numbered 4, after V lost 7 bases and J lost 3 bases. CDR3 size: 13 residues. Germline V lookup: CDR1 SNHLY, CDR2 FYNNEI. The CDR3 is CASTQDRDTEAFF. In nucleotides, the CDR3 is TGTGCCAGCACTCAGGACAGGGACACTGAAGCTTTCTTT.

The gene calls are TRBV15 and TRBJ1-2; a possible D gene is TRBD1 (6 bases). This CDR3 spans 13 amino acids. The V and J ends lost 4 bases and 7 bases respectively, with 13 bases between them. CDR1 and CDR2 (germline): LNHNV, YYDKDF (reference sequence). Here the CDR3 reads CATSTTGIAGYTF. The CDR3 nucleotides read TGTGCCACCAGCACAACAGGGATTGCTGGCTACACCTTC.

The chain carries TRBV4-2 and TRBJ2-7; D perhaps matches TRBD1 (6 bases). From germline, CDR1 is LGHNA and CDR2 YNFKEQ. V lost 0 bases, J lost 0 bases, and 9 bases lay in between. The CDR3 sequence is 15 residues long. The CDR3 reads CASSQEEGGSYEQYF. DNA of the CDR3: TGTGCCAGCAGCCAAGAGGAAGGGGGCTCCTACGAGCAGTACTTC.

Here the CDR3 reads CASRPRRGNLHSYEQYF. CDR3 in DNA: TGTGCCAGCAGACCCCGACGGGGGAATCTTCACTCCTACGAGCAGTACTTC. The chain is built from TRBV27 and TRBJ2-7; D perhaps matches TRBD2 (6 bases). CDR3 length: 17 amino acids. The ends were cut back, 6 bases at V and 0 bases at J, with 21 bases in the middle. Germline-derived CDR1 and CDR2 are MNHEY and SMNVEV (reference sequence).

CDR3 bases: TGTGCCAGCAGTTCCCCCGGGACAGGAAACACCGGGGAGCTGTTTTTT. This sequence encodes CASSSPGTGNTGELFF. The chain has TRBV6-5 and TRBJ2-2, with 8 nucleotides matching TRBD1. Per the germline V gene, CDR1 is MNHEY and CDR2 is SVGAGI. The V gene end was trimmed by 4 bases and the J gene end by 2 bases; junction bases not matched to a gene: 6. CDR3 length equals 16 residues.

J is TRBJ2-7 and V is TRBV4-1; possible D gene TRBD2, 5 bases. The V gene lost 3 bases and the J gene lost 2 bases, with 20 bases spanning the gap. CDR3 length equals 17 residues. Germline V gene data show CDR1 as MGHRA and CDR2 as YSYEKL. The CDR3 region has the DNA TGCGCCAGCAGCCAGGCAAGTTTCGGGAACGGGCCCTACGAGCAGTACTTC. Translating it yields CASSQASFGNGPYEQYF.

The chain couples TRBV10-3 to TRBJ2-7; tentative D call: TRBD2 (6 bases). CDR3 length: 14 amino acids. Per germline, CDR1 ENHRY and CDR2 SYGVKD. With 6 bases removed from V and 2 bases from J, the gap between germline ends came to 14 bases. CDR3 bases: TGTGCCATCAGGAGGCGGGACTCCCCCTACGAGCAGTACTTC. Translated, it gives CAIRRRDSPYEQYF.

V and J are TRBV12-5 and TRBJ2-7, with TRBD1 matching over 9 bases. The V gene end was trimmed by 5 bases and the J gene end by 6 bases; junction bases not matched to a gene: 5. The CDR3 has 13 residues. CDR1 is LGHNT, CDR2 FRNRAP, per germline. The CDR3 nucleotides are TGTGCTAGTGGTAAGGGGACAGGGCTCGAGCAGTACTTC. The encoded protein is CASGKGTGLEQYF.

This sequence joins TRBV7-2 and TRBJ2-2; D may be TRBD2 (6 bases). V was shortened by 1 base and J by 3 bases, with 12 bases between the two germline ends. Germline V CDR1 and CDR2: SGHTA, FQGNSA. The CDR3 spans 16 residues. CDR3 nucleotides: TGTGCCAGCAGCTTAGGGTCGGGAGCGGACACCGGGGAGCTGTTTTTT. Translation: CASSLGSGADTGELFF.

The genes are TRBV11-3 and TRBJ2-2; D is uncertain. Trimming removed 1 base from V and 6 bases from J, with 6 bases in between. CDR1 SGHNT and CDR2 YENEEA come from the germline V gene. The CDR3 is 13 residues long. CDR3 sequence reads: CASSLGVAGELFF. CDR3 nucleotide sequence: TGTGCCAGCAGCTTAGGAGTAGCCGGGGAGCTGTTTTTT.

V and J are TRBV7-8 and TRBJ2-5; the match to TRBD2 covers 7 bases. V shed 6 bases and J 5 bases; nucleotides not matched to a gene: 12. Looked up from germline, CDR1 is SGHVS and CDR2 is FQNEAQ. The CDR3 covers 15 residues. CDR3 coding DNA: TGTGCCAGCAGGTTGGACCCGGGGGGTTTGGAGACCCAGTACTTC. Protein: CASRLDPGGLETQYF.

The chain couples TRBV2 to TRBJ2-1; 10 bases are shared with TRBD2. This CDR3 has 15 amino acids. Germline lookup yields CDR1 SNHLY and CDR2 FYNNEI. V shed 7 bases and J 2 bases; nucleotides not matched to a gene: 5. The CDR3 DNA reads TGTGCCAGCAAATTAGCGGGAGGTCCCTACAATGAGCAGTTCTTC. It specifies CASKLAGGPYNEQFF.

J is TRBJ1-3 and V is TRBV27, with TRBD1 matching over 8 bases. Germline CDR1 MNHEY, CDR2 SMNVEV (reference sequence). CDR3 length equals 17 residues. The V segment lost 5 bases and the J segment 1 base; nucleotides outside the gene matches: 10. CDR3 residues: CASSPLQGDKSGNTIYF. The CDR3 DNA reads as TGTGCCAGCAGTCCCCTACAGGGGGATAAATCTGGAAACACCATATATTTT.

This chain connects TRBV14 to TRBJ1-1; D unresolved. V was shortened by 4 bases and J by 1 base, with 10 bases between the two germline ends. CDR3 size: 14 residues. Per the germline V gene, CDR1 is SGHDN and CDR2 is FVKESK. CDR3 sequence: CASSLETRNTEAFF. DNA for the CDR3: TGTGCCAGCAGCCTCGAGACTCGGAACACTGAAGCTTTCTTT. Full variable domain (remainder filled in from reference TRBV14 and TRBJ1-1): EAGVTQFPSHSVIEKGQTVTLRCDPISGHDNLYWYRRVMGKEIKFLLHFVKESKQDESGMPNNRFLAERTGGTYSTLKVQPAELEDSGVYFCASSLETRNTEAFFGQGTRLTVV.

In regard to this clone: Other DNA sequences in the sample encode the same CDR3. The chain carries TRBV30 and TRBJ1-5; D is unresolved. There are 15 residues in the CDR3. Germline V gene data show CDR1 as GTSNPN and CDR2 as SVGIG (reference sequence). V gave up 0 bases and J gave up 0 bases, with 9 bases separating them. The CDR3 reads CAWSVGGSSNQPQHF. The CDR3 region has the DNA TGTGCCTGGAGTGTCGGAGGGTCTAGCAATCAGCCCCAGCATTTT.

This chain uses TRBV9 with TRBJ1-2, with 7 bases matching TRBD1. Looked up from germline, CDR1 is SGDLS and CDR2 is YYNGEE. V lost 0 bases to trimming and J lost 8 bases; unmatched junction nucleotides: 10. The CDR3 covers 15 residues. The CDR3 sequence: CASSVGAGGYQGYTF. The DNA for the CDR3 is TGTGCCAGCAGCGTAGGAGCAGGGGGGTACCAGGGCTACACCTTC.

The CDR3 nucleotides read TGTGCCAGCAGCTTAGTGACAGGGAGAACCTACAATGAGCAGTTCTTC. This gives the protein CASSLVTGRTYNEQFF. The chain uses TRBV11-2 and TRBJ2-1, with 7 bases fitting TRBD1. There are 16 residues in the CDR3. V lost 1 base, J lost 2 bases, and 5 bases stayed unmatched. CDR1 and CDR2 (germline): SGHAT, FQNNGV.